This TCR beta chain was captured by sequencing in a study of cytomegalovirus exposure and HLA in healthy donors. PCR involved 60 Vbeta and 13 Jbeta primers. Using immunoSEQ multiplex PCR, the repertoire was profiled, and TCRdb retains in-frame clones only, with some absent. Here the sample spans some 130,000 clones, approximately 77% being singletons. Trimming removed 4 bases from V and 1 base from J, with 6 bases in between. Germline loops: CDR1 MNHEY, CDR2 SMNVEV (reference sequence). The CDR3 is 13 residues long. Source material: PBMCs. The rearrangement links TRBV27 to TRBJ2-3; D unresolved. The source of this sequence is a man aged 30 to 39 in good health and CMV-seronegative. Written as DNA, the CDR3 is TGTGCCAGCAGTTACCGGGGCACAGATACGCAGTATTTT. Translated, it gives CASSYRGTDTQYF.